This is a list of T cell receptor beta chains from one sample in a study of blood T cell repertoires in COVID-19. Profiling relied on immunoSEQ multiplex PCR, and the TCRdb table lists in-frame clones only, not all of them. The sample yields 50,000 or so clones, about four fifths seen once. Sequenced sample: peripheral blood. These receptor sequences come from a woman aged 55-70 years with acute or convalescent COVID-19. CDR3s leave out the opening cysteine and the closing phenylalanine or tryptophan.

j_call v_call cdr3_aa
TRBJ2-2 TRBV9 ASSETSVGTGELF
TRBJ2-4 TRBV21-1 ASSKVSGGPKNIQY
TRBJ1-2 TRBV5-4 ASQKVGNGYT
TRBJ2-7 TRBV29-1 SVEPLSGRAGEQY
TRBJ1-2 TRBV5-1 ASSPRGQGMNGYT
TRBJ1-6 TRBV28 ASSLPGVYNSPLH
TRBJ2-3 TRBV11-2 ASSLGGSSDTQY
TRBJ1-3 TRBV7-2 ASSSRTGPKAAIY
TRBJ1-5 TRBV7-3 ASTPTTPDQPQH
TRBJ2-2 TRBV19 ASSKEDLVAPGELF
TRBJ2-7 TRBV3-1/TRBV3-2 ASSQTQGYEQY
TRBJ1-6 TRBV5-6 ASSLRRSSYNSPLH
TRBJ1-3 TRBV30 AWTPTQVSGNTIY
TRBJ1-6 TRBV7-9 ASSFDNSPLH
TRBJ2-7 TRBV5-4 ASSFGTGGVGEQY
TRBJ2-3 TRBV7-9 ASSRERRNTQY
TRBJ1-5 TRBV27 ASSNRQGPWDQPQH
TRBJ1-3 TRBV2 ASSGDRLENTIY
TRBJ2-1 TRBV29-1 SVGLAYEQF
TRBJ2-7 TRBV7-9 ASSPSMAGRMDEQY
TRBJ2-5 TRBV18 ASSPLAQETQY
TRBJ1-4 TRBV3-1/TRBV3-2 ASSQALQVPNEKLF
TRBJ1-6 TRBV18 ASSPTTDNSPLH
TRBJ2-2 TRBV5-1 ASIRTGLGSGELF
TRBJ1-4 TRBV9 ASSRLLTNEKLF
TRBJ1-2 TRBV2 ASSGTGNYGYT
TRBJ1-1 TRBV5-1 ASSDRGGDTEAF
TRBJ2-1 TRBV11-1 ASSLRLAGGNEQF
TRBJ2-5 TRBV7-9 ASSEAGVETQY
TRBJ1-2 TRBV5-1 ASSLARTGVYGYT
TRBJ2-1 TRBV27 ASRPGLAGIFSYNEQF
TRBJ1-6 TRBV27 ASSLEGQGYSPLH
TRBJ2-3 TRBV20-1 SADRSDTQY
TRBJ1-3 TRBV6-6 ASRKDGSSGNTIY
TRBJ1-5 TRBV5-1 ASSLGQNNQPQH
TRBJ1-5 TRBV10-3 AISESRTGFSNQPQH
TRBJ1-2 TRBV6-5 ASSGQPYAYGYT
TRBJ1-1 TRBV28 ASSRKLTGGLGAF
TRBJ1-5 TRBV9 ASSVDGGNNQPQH
TRBJ2-7 TRBV7-8 ASSFGPGTYEQY
TRBJ2-1 TRBV3-1/TRBV3-2 ASSQDYGRVYNEQF
TRBJ2-1 TRBV29-1 SVPLSGPHEQF
TRBJ1-1 TRBV28 ASSKSLREEAF
TRBJ2-6 TRBV27 ASRAAGANVLT
TRBJ2-4 TRBV5-4 ASSFHRNQNIQY
TRBJ1-1 TRBV21-1 ASSKDDRYTEAF